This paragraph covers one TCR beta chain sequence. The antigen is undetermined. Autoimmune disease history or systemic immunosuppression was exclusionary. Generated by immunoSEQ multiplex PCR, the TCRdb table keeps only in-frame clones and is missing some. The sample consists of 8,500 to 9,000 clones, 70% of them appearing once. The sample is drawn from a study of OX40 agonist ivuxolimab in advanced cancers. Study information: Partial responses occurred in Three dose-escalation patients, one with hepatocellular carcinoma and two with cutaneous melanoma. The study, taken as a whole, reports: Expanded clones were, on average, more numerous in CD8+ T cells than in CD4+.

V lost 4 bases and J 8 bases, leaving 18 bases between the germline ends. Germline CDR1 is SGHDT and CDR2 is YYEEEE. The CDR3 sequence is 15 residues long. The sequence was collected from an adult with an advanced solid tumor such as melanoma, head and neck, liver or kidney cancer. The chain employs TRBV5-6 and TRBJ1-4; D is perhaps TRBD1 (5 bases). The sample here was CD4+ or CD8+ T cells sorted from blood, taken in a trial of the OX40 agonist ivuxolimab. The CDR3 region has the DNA TGTGCCAGCAGCGCCCCTTCCAGGGTTGGAGAAAAACTGTTTTTT. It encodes CASSAPSRVGEKLFF.